The sequence of this T cell receptor beta chain was determined in a study of regulatory T cells in long-lasting Graves disease. Libraries of TCR beta came from iRepertoire HTBI primers plus Arm-PCR of CDR3 regions. TCRdb re-called the multiplex PCR reads with MiXCR, one entry per CDR3 protein. Found here are around 460,000 distinct CDR3 sequences, about 22% of them singletons; the top ten hold approximately 6.4%. The V and J ends lost 3 bases and 0 bases, in that order; junction bases with no gene match: 5. CDR1 is SGHRS, CDR2 YFSETQ, per germline. The CDR3 covers 16 residues. Time point reported: persistent/refractory GD, antithyroid drugs over 5 years with positive TRAb. RNA from PBMCs was the source of the TCR library. This clonotype was detected a few times.

The sequence derives from a female donor with Graves disease. This sample comprised peripheral blood mononuclear cells (PBMCs), obtained when the disease was refractory, from a patient treated with antithyroid drugs. The chain uses TRBV5-1 and TRBJ1-5; 8 bases are shared with TRBD1. The CDR3 here is CASSYGQGYSNQPQHF. The CDR3 DNA sequence: TGCGCCAGCAGCTACGGACAGGGTTATAGCAATCAGCCCCAGCATTTT.